This T cell receptor (beta chain) stems from a study of identical twins. The CDR3 consists of 15 residues. Trimming left V 0 bases short and J 0 bases short, with 9 bases between. Looked up from germline, CDR1 is WSHSY and CDR2 is SAAADI. Ten or more counts support this clonotype. Every one of the donors was a healthy Caucasian. One entry per CDR3 protein, called by TCRdb with MiXCR from the 5' RACE reads. The data contain around 220,000 distinct CDR3 sequences, 10% to 13% of them singletons. Source material: memory T cells sorted from blood. The TCR originated in a man in his fifties in good health. J is TRBJ2-7 and V is TRBV10-2; D is ambiguous. CDR3 amino acids: CASSESTVSSYEQYF. Here the CDR3 DNA reads TGCGCCAGCAGTGAGTCGACGGTTAGCTCCTACGAGCAGTACTTC.